This TCR beta chain was sequenced for a study of cytomegalovirus exposure and HLA in healthy donors. Germline trimming cut 5 bases from V and 5 bases from J; bases unmatched to any gene: 3. The CDR3 is 14 residues long. The germline CDR1 and CDR2 sequences are SGHTA and FQGTGA. The PCR employed 60 Vbeta primers together with 13 Jbeta primers. Generated by immunoSEQ multiplex PCR, the TCRdb table keeps only in-frame clones and is missing some. The sample carries some 140,000 clones, over 65% recorded once. Study-wide findings and caveats: As a later analysis revealed, the rate of TCR association differed by HLA locus, with DRB1 most and HLA-C fewest. Cytomegalovirus association was listed for around 180 TCR beta chains.

About this clone: No antigen is known for it.

The sequenced material came from PBMCs. The sequence derives from a female donor in good health and CMV-seropositive. The chain combines TRBV7-3 with TRBJ1-6, with 7 nucleotides matching TRBD1. The CDR3 spells CASSMDRNNSPLHF. CDR3 DNA sequence: TGTGCCAGCAGCATGGACAGGAATAATTCACCCCTCCACTTT.